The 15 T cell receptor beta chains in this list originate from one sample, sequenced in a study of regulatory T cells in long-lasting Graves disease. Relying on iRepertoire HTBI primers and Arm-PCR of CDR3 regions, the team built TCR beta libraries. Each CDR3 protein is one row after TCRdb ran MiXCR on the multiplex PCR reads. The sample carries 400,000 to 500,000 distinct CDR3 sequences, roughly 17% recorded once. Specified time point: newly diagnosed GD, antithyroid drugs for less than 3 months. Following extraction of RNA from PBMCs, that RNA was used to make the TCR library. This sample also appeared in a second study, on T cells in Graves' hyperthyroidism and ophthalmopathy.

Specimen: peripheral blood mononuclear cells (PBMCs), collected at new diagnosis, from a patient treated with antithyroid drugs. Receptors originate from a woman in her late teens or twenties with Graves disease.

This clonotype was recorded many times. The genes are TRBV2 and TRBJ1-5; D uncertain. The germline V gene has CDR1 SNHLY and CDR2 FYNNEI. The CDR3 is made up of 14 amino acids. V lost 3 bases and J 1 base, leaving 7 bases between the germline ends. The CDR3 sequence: CASSELLSNQPQHF. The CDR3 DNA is TGTGCCAGCAGTGAGTTACTGAGCAATCAGCCCCAGCATTTT.

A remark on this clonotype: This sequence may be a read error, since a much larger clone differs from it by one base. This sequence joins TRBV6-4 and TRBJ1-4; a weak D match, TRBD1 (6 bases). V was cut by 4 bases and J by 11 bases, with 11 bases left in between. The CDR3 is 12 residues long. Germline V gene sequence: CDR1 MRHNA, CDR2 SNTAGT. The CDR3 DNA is TGTGCCAGCAGTGGCTCCCAGGGGAAACTGTTTTTT. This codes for CASSGSQGKLFF.

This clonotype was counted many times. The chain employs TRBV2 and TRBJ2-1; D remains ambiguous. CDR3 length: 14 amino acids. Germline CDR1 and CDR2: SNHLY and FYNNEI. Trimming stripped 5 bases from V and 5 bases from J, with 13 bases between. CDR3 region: CASSWGVTNNEQFF. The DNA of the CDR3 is TGTGCCAGCAGTTGGGGTGTAACAAACAATGAGCAGTTCTTC.

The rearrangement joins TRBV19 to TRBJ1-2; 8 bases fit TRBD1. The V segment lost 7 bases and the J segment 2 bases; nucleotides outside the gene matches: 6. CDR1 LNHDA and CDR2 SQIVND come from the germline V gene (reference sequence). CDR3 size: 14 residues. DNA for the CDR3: TGTGCCAGTAATGACAGGGGCCCGAACTATGGCTACACCTTC. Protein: CASNDRGPNYGYTF.

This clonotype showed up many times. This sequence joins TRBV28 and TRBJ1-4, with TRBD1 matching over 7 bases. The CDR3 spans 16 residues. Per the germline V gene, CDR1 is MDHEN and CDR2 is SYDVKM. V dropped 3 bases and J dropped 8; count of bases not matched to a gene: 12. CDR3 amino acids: CASSFMVGTVREKLFF. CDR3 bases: TGTGCCAGCAGTTTTATGGTTGGGACAGTGAGGGAAAAACTGTTTTTT.

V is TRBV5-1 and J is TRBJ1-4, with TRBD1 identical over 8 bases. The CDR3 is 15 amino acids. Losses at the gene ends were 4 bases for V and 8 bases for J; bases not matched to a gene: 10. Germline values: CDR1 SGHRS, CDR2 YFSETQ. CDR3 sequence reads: CASSPQGALSEKLFF. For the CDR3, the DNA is TGCGCCAGCAGCCCCCAGGGGGCGCTTTCGGAAAAACTGTTTTTT.

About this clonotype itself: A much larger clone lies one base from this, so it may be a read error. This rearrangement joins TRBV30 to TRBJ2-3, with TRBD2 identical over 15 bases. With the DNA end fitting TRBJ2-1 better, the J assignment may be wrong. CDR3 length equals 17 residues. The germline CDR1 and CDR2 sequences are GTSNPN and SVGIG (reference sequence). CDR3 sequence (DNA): TGTGCCTGGAGAACCCCGGGACTAGCGGGAGGCTACAATGAGCAGTTCTTC. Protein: CAWRTPGLAGGYNEQFF.

The chain's CDR3 is CSALQGSNEQFF. CDR3 DNA sequence: TGCAGTGCTCTCCAGGGTAGCAATGAGCAGTTCTTC. J is TRBJ2-1 and V is TRBV20-1; maybe TRBD1 (5 bases). This CDR3 is 12 amino acids long. V dropped 5 bases and J dropped 6 bases, with 11 bases sitting between them. Germline V gene data show CDR1 as DFQATT and CDR2 as SNEGSKA (reference sequence).

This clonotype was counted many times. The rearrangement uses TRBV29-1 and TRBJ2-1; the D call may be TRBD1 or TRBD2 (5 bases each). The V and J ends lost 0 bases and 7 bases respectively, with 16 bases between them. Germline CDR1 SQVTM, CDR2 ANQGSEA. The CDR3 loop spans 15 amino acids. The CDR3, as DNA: TGCAGCGTTGAAGAGGGGGACGGTGGGTGGAATGAGCAGTTCTTC. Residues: CSVEEGDGGWNEQFF.

The CDR3 loop reads CASNSGTGHEQYF. The CDR3 bases are TGTGCCAGCAATTCCGGGACAGGGCACGAGCAGTACTTC. The gene calls are TRBV27 and TRBJ2-7, with TRBD1 matching 9 bases. J gave up 5 bases and V 7 bases, and 6 bases lay outside the gene matches. The CDR3 totals 13 residues. In germline, CDR1 is MNHEY, CDR2 SMNVEV (reference sequence).

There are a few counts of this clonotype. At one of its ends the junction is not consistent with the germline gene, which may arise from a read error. The CDR3 DNA sequence: TGTGCCGGCAGGGGAGGATCCGGGGAGCTGTTTTTT. Protein: CAGRGGSGELFF. The chain uses TRBV11-2 and TRBJ2-2; perhaps D is TRBD1 or TRBD2 (6 bases each). The CDR3 loop spans 12 amino acids. Germline V gives CDR1 SGHAT, CDR2 FQNNGV.

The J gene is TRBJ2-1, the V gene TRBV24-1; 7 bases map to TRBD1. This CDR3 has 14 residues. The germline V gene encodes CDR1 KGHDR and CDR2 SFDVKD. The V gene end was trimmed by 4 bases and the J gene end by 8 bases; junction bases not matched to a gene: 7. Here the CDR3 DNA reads TGTGCCACCAGTGACCCCCGGGACAGCGATGAGCAGTTCTTC. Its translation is CATSDPRDSDEQFF.

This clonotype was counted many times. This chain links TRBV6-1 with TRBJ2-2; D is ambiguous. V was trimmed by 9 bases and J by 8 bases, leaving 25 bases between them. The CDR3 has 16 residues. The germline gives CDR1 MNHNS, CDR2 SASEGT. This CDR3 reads CASLPLRSTTKGELFF. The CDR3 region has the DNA TGTGCCAGTCTTCCCCTGAGGAGTACCACAAAAGGGGAGCTGTTTTTT.

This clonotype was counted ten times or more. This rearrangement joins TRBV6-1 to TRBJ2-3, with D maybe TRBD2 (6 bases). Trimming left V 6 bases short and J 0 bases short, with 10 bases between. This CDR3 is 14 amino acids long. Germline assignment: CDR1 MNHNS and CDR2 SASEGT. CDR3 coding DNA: TGTGCCAGCAGCACCGGGACTAGCACAGATACGCAGTATTTT. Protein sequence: CASSTGTSTDTQYF.

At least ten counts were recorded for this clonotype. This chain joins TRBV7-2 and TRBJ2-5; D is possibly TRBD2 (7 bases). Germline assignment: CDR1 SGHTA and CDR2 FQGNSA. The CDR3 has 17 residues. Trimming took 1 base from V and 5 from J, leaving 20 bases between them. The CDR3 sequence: CASSLESVRGGLETQYF. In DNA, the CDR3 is TGTGCCAGCAGCTTAGAATCGGTCAGGGGAGGGTTGGAGACCCAGTACTTC.